The subject of this entry is one TCR beta chain. These data are taken from a study of early T cells in non-severe SARS-CoV-2 infection. On the study more broadly: Unsorted whole blood bulk RNA was sequenced, with unpaired chains.

The V end lost 6 bases, the J end lost 7 bases, and 13 bases lay between the germline ends. Germline V gene lookup returns CDR1 MNHEY and CDR2 SVGAGI. The CDR3 sequence is 14 residues long. Each single cDNA molecule received a unique molecular identifier. TCRdb used MiXCR to reprocess the 5' RACE reads, holding one entry per CDR3 protein. The sample consists of roughly 26,000 distinct CDR3 sequences, approximately 4.1% of them appearing once. The V and J genes are TRBV6-5 and TRBJ1-6; D is uncertain. This clonotype was sampled from an adult who was a healthcare worker with PCR-confirmed SARS-CoV-2 infection or an uninfected control (not recorded which). The specimen sequenced was whole blood. The CDR3 loop reads CASRSVGRNSPLHF. CDR3 in DNA: TGTGCCAGCAGGTCTGTGGGGAGGAATTCACCCCTCCACTTT.